This record covers a single T cell receptor (beta chain). Its cognate antigen is unknown. These data come from a study of blood T cell dynamics during melanoma immunotherapy. Time point given: pre-treatment baseline. The method was immunoSEQ multiplex PCR; TCRdb's version includes in-frame clones alone and lacks a portion of them. In the table there are 3,500 to 5,500 clones, around 96% of which are singletons. Broader study findings: Whether repertoire-driving clones were melanoma-specific could not be determined. The most clonal sorted CD8+ subset, immune-effector cells, was closest to cell-free DNA CDR3 sequences.

The sequences come from effector memory CD8+ T cells from blood, collected from a patient treated with checkpoint blockade. This receptor was taken from a human donor with melanoma.

The CDR3 nucleotides are TGTGCCAGCAGTCCCAACGGGCAGAACACTGAAGCTTTCTTT. Translating gives CASSPNGQNTEAFF. The chain is built from TRBV27 and TRBJ1-1; D is unresolved. The CDR3 has 14 amino acids. The V gene's germline CDR1 is MNHEY and CDR2 SMNVEV (reference sequence). Deletions cut 5 bases from V and 1 base from J, with 11 bases between.